This TCR beta chain was identified during a study of OX40 agonist ivuxolimab in advanced cancers. This clone was recorded a few times. Sequencing was performed with immunoSEQ multiplex PCR; in TCRdb, only in-frame clones are kept and a portion is missing. This sample has roughly 77,000 clones, with more than 80% found just once. V trimming: 1 base; J trimming: 3 bases; junction bases outside the gene matches: 16. CDR3 size: 19 residues. Germline-derived CDR1 and CDR2 are SGHKS and YYEKEE (reference sequence). Sample: CD4+ or CD8+ T cells sorted from blood, taken in a trial of the OX40 agonist ivuxolimab. This receptor was identified in an adult with an advanced solid tumor such as melanoma, head and neck, liver or kidney cancer. V is TRBV5-5 and J is TRBJ2-5; 9 bases are a match to TRBD2. The CDR3 region is CASSLPKVAGDTFKETQYF. CDR3 DNA: TGTGCCAGCAGCTTGCCGAAGGTAGCGGGGGACACCTTCAAAGAGACCCAGTACTTC.